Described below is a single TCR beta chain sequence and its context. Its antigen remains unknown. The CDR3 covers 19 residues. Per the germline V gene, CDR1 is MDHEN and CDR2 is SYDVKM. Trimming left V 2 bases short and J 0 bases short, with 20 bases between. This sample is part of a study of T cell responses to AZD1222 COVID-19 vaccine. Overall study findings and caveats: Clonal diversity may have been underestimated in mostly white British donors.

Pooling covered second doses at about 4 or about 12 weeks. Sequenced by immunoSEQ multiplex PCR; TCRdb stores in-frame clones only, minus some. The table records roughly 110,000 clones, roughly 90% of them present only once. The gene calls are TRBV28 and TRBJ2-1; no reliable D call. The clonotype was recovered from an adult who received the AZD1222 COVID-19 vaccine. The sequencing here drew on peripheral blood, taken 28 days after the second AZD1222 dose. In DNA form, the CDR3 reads TGTGCCAGCAGTTTAGTGAAAGGTGCAGACATAAGCTCCTACAATGAGCAGTTCTTC. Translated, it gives CASSLVKGADISSYNEQFF. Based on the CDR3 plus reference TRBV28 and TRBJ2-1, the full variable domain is DVKVTQSSRYLVKRTGEKVFLECVQDMDHENMFWYRQDPGLGLRLIYFSYDVKMKEKGDIPEGYSVSREKKERFSLILESASTNQTSMYLCASSLVKGADISSYNEQFFGPGTRLTVL.